This T cell receptor beta chain was profiled in a study of T cells expressing NK-cell markers. On this clonotype itself: Its antigen is unknown.

With the 5' RACE reads reprocessed, TCRdb shows one record per CDR3 protein and no DNA. This listing includes about 380,000 distinct CDR3 sequences. Study-level points and caveats: Clarity on HCMV specificity was lacking for the expanded NKG2C+ T cell clones.

The CDR3 spans 15 residues. Germline CDR1 reads SGHAT; CDR2 reads FQNNGV. The source of this sequence is a man aged 18-75 years in good health. What was sequenced was blood T cells: a sorted CD56 or NKG2C T cell subset, CD4+ or CD8+ T cells, or bulk PBMC T cells (not recorded which). The chain carries TRBV11-2 and TRBJ2-2; TCRdb names TRBD2, which stays unverified in the absence of DNA. Here the CDR3 reads CASSQWAGGTGELFF.